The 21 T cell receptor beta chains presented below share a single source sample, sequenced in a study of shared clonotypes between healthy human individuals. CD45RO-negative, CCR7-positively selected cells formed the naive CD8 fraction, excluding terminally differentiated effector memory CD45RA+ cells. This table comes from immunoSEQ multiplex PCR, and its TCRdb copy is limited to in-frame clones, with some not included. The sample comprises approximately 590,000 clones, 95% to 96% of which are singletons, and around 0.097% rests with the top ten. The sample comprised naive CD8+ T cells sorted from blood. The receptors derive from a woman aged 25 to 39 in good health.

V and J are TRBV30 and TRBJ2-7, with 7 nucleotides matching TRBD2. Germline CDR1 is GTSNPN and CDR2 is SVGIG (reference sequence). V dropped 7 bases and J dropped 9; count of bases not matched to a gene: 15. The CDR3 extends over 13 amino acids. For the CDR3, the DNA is TGTGCCTTCCTTAAACGGGGGGACCGCAGGCAGTACTTC. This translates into CAFLKRGDRRQYF.

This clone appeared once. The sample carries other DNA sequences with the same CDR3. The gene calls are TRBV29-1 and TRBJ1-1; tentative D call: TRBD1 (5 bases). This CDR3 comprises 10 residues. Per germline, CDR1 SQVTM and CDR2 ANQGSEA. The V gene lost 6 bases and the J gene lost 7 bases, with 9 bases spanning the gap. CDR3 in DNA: TGCAGCGTGGGGGGTGGTGAAGCTTTCTTT. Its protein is CSVGGGEAFF.

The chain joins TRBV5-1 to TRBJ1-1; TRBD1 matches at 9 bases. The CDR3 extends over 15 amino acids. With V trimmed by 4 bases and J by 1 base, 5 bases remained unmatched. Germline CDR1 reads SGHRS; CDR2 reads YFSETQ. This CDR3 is CASSLAQGANTEAFF. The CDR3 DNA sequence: TGCGCCAGCAGCCTGGCACAGGGGGCGAACACTGAAGCTTTCTTT. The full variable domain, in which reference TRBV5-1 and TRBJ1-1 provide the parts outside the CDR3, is KAGVTQTPRYLIKTRGQQVTLSCSPISGHRSVSWYQQTPGQGLQFLFEYFSETQRNKGNFPGRFSGRQFSNSRSEMNVSTLELGDSALYLCASSLAQGANTEAFFGQGTRLTVV.

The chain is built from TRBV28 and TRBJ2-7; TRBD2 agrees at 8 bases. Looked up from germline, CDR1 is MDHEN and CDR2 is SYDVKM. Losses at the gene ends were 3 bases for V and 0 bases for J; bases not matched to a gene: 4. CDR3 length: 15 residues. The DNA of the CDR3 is TGTGCCAGCAGTTTCGCCAGCGGGGGCTCCTACGAGCAGTACTTC. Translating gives CASSFASGGSYEQYF.

DNA of the CDR3: TGCGCCAGCAGTGAATCCGGGTCCACCTACGAGCAGTACTTC. Residues: CASSESGSTYEQYF. This rearrangement joins TRBV10-1 to TRBJ2-7; no definite D call. CDR3 size: 14 residues. CDR1 is WNHNN, CDR2 SYGVQD, per germline (reference sequence). Trimming stripped 3 bases from V and 2 bases from J, with 11 bases between.

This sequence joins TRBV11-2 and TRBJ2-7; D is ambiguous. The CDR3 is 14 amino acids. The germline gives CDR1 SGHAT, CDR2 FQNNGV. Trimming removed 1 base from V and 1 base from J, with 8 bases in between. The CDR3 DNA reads TGTGCCAGCAGCTTAGGCGGCATTTCCTACGAGCAGTACTTC. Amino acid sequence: CASSLGGISYEQYF.

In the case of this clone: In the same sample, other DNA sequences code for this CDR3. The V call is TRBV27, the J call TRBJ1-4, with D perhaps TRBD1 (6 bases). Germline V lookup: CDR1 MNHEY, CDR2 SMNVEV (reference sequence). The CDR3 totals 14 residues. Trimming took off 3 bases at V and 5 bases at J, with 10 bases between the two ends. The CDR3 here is CASSLAGANEKLFF. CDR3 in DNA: TGTGCCAGCAGTTTGGCAGGGGCGAATGAAAAACTGTTTTTT.

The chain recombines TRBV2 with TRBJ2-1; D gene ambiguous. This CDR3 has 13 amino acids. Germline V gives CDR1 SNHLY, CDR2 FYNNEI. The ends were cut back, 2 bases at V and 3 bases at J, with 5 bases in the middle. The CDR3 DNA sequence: TGTGCCAGCAGTGAACCTAACTACAATGAGCAGTTCTTC. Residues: CASSEPNYNEQFF.

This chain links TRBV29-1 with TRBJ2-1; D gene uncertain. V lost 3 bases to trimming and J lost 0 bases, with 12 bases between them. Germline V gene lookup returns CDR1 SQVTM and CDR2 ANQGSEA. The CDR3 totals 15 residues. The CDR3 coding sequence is TGCAGCGTTGAGTGGTTGGAGAGCTCCTACAATGAGCAGTTCTTC. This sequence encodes CSVEWLESSYNEQFF.

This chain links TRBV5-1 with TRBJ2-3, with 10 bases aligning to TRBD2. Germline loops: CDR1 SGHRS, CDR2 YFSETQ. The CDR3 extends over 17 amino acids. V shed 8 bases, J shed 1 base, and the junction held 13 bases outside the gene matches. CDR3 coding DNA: TGCGCCAGACTATGGGCTAGCGGGAGAGGAGGCACAGATACGCAGTATTTT. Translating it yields CARLWASGRGGTDTQYF.

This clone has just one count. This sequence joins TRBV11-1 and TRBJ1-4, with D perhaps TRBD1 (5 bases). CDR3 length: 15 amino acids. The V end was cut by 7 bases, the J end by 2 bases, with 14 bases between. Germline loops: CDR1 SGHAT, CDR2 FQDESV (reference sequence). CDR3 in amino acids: CASTPPGRTNEKLFF. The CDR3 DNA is TGTGCCAGCACTCCTCCGGGGCGGACTAATGAAAAACTGTTTTTT.

The CDR3 spells CASSPGTNRGNEQFF. Here the CDR3 DNA reads TGTGCCAGCAGCCCCGGGACCAACCGGGGCAATGAGCAGTTCTTC. The gene calls are TRBV28 and TRBJ2-1, with D possibly being TRBD1 or TRBD2 (5 bases each). Germline-derived CDR1 and CDR2 are MDHEN and SYDVKM. Trimming took off 6 bases at V and 6 bases at J, with 18 bases between the two ends. The CDR3 contains 15 residues. Complete variable domain (other parts from reference TRBV28 and TRBJ2-1): DVKVTQSSRYLVKRTGEKVFLECVQDMDHENMFWYRQDPGLGLRLIYFSYDVKMKEKGDIPEGYSVSREKKERFSLILESASTNQTSMYLCASSPGTNRGNEQFFGPGTRLTVL.

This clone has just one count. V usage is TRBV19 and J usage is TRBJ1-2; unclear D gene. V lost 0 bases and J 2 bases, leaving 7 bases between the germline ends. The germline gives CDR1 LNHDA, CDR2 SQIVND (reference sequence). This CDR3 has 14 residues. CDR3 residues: CASSIDLGNYGYTF. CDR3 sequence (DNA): TGTGCCAGTAGTATAGATTTGGGAAACTATGGCTACACCTTC.

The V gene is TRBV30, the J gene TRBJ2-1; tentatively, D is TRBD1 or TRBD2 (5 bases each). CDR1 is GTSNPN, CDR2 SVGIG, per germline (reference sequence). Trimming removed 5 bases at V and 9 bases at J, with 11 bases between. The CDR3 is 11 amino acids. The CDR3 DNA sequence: TGTGCCTGGGGGGGTGGGAGTGAGCAGTTCTTC. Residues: CAWGGGSEQFF.

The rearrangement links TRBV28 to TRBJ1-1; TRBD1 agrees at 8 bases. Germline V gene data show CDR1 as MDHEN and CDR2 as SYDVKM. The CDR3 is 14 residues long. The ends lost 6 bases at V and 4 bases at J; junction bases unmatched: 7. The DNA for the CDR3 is TGTGCCAGCAGAGCAGACAGGGGTTTCACTGAAGCTTTCTTT. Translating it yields CASRADRGFTEAFF.

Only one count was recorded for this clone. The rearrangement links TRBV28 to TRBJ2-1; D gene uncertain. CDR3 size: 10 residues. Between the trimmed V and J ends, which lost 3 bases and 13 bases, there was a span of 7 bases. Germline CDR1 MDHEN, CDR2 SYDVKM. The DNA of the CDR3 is TGTGCCAGCAGTTTCCCGCATCAGTTCTTC. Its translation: CASSFPHQFF.

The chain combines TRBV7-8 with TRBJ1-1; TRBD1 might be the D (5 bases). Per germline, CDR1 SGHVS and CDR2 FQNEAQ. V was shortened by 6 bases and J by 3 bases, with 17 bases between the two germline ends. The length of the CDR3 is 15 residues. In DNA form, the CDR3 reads TGTGCCAGCAGTTATGGGGCCCGTCCCCACACTGAAGCTTTCTTT. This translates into CASSYGARPHTEAFF.

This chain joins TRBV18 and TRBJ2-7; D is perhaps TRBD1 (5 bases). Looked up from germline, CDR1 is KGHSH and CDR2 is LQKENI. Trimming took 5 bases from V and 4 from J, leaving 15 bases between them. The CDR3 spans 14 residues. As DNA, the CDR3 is TGTGCCAGCTCAAAGGAGACAGTGATTTACGAGCAGTACTTC. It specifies CASSKETVIYEQYF.

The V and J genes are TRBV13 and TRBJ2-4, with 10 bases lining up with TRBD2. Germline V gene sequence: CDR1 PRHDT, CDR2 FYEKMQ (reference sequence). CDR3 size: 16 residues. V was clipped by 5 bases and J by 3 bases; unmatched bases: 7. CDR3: CASSPQREGLKNIQYF. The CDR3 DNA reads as TGTGCCAGCAGCCCCCAGCGGGAGGGCCTCAAAAACATTCAGTACTTC.

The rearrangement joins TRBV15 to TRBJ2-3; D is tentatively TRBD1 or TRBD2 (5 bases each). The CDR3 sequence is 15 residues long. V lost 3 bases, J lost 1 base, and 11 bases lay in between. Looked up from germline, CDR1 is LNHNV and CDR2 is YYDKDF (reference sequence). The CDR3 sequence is CATSREEGGTDTQYF. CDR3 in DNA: TGTGCCACCAGCAGGGAGGAAGGGGGCACAGATACGCAGTATTTT.

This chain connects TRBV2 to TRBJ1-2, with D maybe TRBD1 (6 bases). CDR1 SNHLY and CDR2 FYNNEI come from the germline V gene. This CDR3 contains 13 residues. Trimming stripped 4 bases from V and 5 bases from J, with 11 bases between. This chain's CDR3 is CASSGGGAYGYTF. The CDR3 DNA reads TGTGCCAGCAGTGGCGGGGGGGCTTATGGCTACACCTTC.